This T cell receptor beta chain was sequenced for a study of shared clonotypes between healthy human individuals (dated by TCRdb to the early 2020s). At the level of the whole study: The cohort comprised a couple of women and a few men aged 18 to 49 years. For each donor, three plates each were used for CD4 naive and CD4 memory, two plates were used for CD8 naive, and one plate was used for CD8 memory. To estimate repertoire size and how much clonotype sharing occurs between individuals, the study deeply sequenced the blood TCR repertoires of five healthy adults. Different laboratories and diverse techniques were used to prepare libraries and sequence TCR repertoires, to increase sequencing depth and limit assay-specific biases. Per donor, leukapheresis produced somewhere between about 0.8 and 9.5 billion PBMCs. Broader findings and caveats from the paper: Across four donors, roughly 5.1% of naive CD4, over 3% of naive CD8, roughly 2.3% of memory CD4, and 0.4% of memory CD8 clonotypes were shared. Pairwise subsampling indicated that sequencing depth was expected to affect the degree of clonotype sharing among donors. The small number of donors limited the genetic and exposure-history diversity represented. Compared with non-shared clonotypes, clonotypes shared by all four sorted-subset donors had higher generation probabilities. Naive subsets generally had larger estimated clonotype richness than memory subsets. Only blood was sampled, and tissue TCR repertoires likely differ from those in blood. Rarefaction of sorted-subset datasets indicated incomplete sequencing despite the large sequencing depth.

Of note for this clone: This receptor's antigen is unknown. Base qualities are not provided; no much larger clone lies one nucleotide away.

Using the deep immunoSEQ assay, multiplex PCR amplified TCR CDR3 regions from genomic DNA. Extracted genomic DNA from each cell subset was distributed evenly across all wells of several immunoSEQ 96-well plates, and each plate was treated as a replicate. For sorted subsets, about 200 ng genomic DNA, equal to 25,000 to 35,000 T cell genomes, was loaded into each replicate PCR. Purified libraries were measured with a Qubit 3.0 fluorometer, size-checked on a Bioanalyzer 2100, and measured again with the KAPA Library Quantification kit. Every immunoSEQ 96-well plate was sequenced on a separate single-read 150-cycle Illumina NextSeq 550 flow cell. The published analysis was carried out like this. The immunoSEQ output contained only junctional sequences without quality scores, so filtering could not match that applied to full-length reads. Sequences were annotated with PyIR, a Python wrapper for IgBLAST v1.9, and V/J genes and CDR3 were assigned using IMGT germline references. Any read was removed if the V/J assignment was weak (E-value above 1e-6), the CDR3 was missing, or the read contained stop codons, out-of-frame junctions, or ambiguous translated residues. V3J clonotypes were defined as sequences sharing an identical inferred V gene, J gene, and CDR3 amino acid sequence. The percentage overlap between two repertoires was calculated by dividing the number of shared unique clonotypes by the size of the smaller repertoire. RTK rarefaction, the Chao1 estimator, and Recon v2.1 estimates of unobserved clonotypes were used to assess repertoire richness. Generation probabilities were computed with OLGA for all TCRbeta clonotypes obtained by the gDNA method from a few donors. The immuneACCESS repertoire file appears here via TCRdb, limited to in-frame rearrangements. These files lack a portion of the clones; in checked studies, under half of the deficit traces to unresolved V genes, and the cause of the others is not known. The D gene and trimming were derived from the DNA, and the V and J assignments and clone size from that table. The sample data list around 1.9 million clones, and around 93% of these were observed just once. 1.5% to 2% of the sample belongs to the ten largest clones.

V loses 5 bases, J loses 5 bases, and the germline ends lie 13 bases apart. From cysteine to phenylalanine, the CDR3 is 14 amino acids long. Kept here is only the CDR3 DNA, which spans 42 bases and is read in frame from base 1. Looking up the germline V gene yields CDR1 SGHTA and CDR2 FQGTGA. For the CD8 naive samples, CD45RO-negative cells were positively selected for CCR7, yielding a CD45RA+CCR7+ population from which TemRA cells were excluded. Healthy HIV-negative adults with no recently reported acute infections or vaccinations were included as donors. Every donor was a Caucasian adult living in Nashville, Tennessee, USA. After blood collection by leukapheresis, PBMCs were isolated using Ficoll-Histopaque density gradient centrifugation and then cryopreserved in the vapor phase of liquid nitrogen. Analytical flow cytometry was used to check the purity and quantity of every magnetically sorted T cell population. Each sorted fraction had its genomic DNA isolated and then quantified by UV absorbance on a Nanodrop 2000c.

The rearrangement combines TRBV7-3 with TRBJ2-1; D gene: possibly TRBD2, on 5 matching bases. The clonotype was recovered from a young man in good health. Some clones in this sample may be carry-over from other donors' samples. The sample was naive CD8+ T cells from PBMCs. The cell subset or site label here, explained by the study, means: CD45RA+CCR7+. The DNA is TGTGCCAGCAGCCGAGGAGGCAGCCACAATGAGCAGTTCTTC. It encodes CASSRGGSHNEQFF.